The clone carrying this T cell receptor (beta chain) was detected only a few times. Its antigen is unknown. This sample is part of a study of T cell repertoires in cytomegalovirus infection. On the study more broadly: Selection of CMV epitopes for the study included recently identified HLA-C-restricted and well-studied HLA-B-restricted ones. Matching HLA type and CMV infection were both indicated by public TCR beta signatures. General observations from the study: Dominating the ex vivo response were TCR beta clonotypes that were CMV-specific and HLA-C-restricted. People with CMV and the relevant HLA were identified by cumulative public TCR beta family frequency.

The V end lost 2 bases, the J end lost 3 bases, and 7 bases lay between the germline ends. The CDR3 has 14 amino acids. Germline V CDR1 and CDR2: LNHDA, SQIVND (reference sequence). In TCRdb, the reads were re-called with MiXCR into one record per CDR3 protein. Of roughly 990,000 distinct CDR3 sequences in the sample, roughly 30% were seen once. This chain uses TRBV19 with TRBJ2-2, with a tentative D call TRBD2 (5 bases). This clonotype was obtained from a human donor in good health (CMV status not recorded). Some clones in this sample may be carry-over from other donors' samples. The sequencing used cultured CD8+ T cells from PBMCs, collected from culture after CMV antigen stimulation. DNA for the CDR3: TGTGCCAGTAGTATACGGGGTTACACCGGGGAGCTGTTTTTT. Its translation is CASSIRGYTGELFF.